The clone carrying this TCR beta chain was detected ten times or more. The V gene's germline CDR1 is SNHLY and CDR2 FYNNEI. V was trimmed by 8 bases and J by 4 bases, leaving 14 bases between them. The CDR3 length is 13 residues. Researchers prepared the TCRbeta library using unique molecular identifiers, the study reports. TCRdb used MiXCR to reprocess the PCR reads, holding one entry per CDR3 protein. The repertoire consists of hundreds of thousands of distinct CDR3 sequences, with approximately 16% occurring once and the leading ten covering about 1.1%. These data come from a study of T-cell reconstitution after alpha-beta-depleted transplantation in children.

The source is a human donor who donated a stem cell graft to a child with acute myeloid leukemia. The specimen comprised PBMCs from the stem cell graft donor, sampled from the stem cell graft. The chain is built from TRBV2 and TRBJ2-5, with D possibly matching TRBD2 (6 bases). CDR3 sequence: CASRTEGRETQYF. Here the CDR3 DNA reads TGTGCCAGCCGCACGGAGGGTAGAGAGACCCAGTACTTC.